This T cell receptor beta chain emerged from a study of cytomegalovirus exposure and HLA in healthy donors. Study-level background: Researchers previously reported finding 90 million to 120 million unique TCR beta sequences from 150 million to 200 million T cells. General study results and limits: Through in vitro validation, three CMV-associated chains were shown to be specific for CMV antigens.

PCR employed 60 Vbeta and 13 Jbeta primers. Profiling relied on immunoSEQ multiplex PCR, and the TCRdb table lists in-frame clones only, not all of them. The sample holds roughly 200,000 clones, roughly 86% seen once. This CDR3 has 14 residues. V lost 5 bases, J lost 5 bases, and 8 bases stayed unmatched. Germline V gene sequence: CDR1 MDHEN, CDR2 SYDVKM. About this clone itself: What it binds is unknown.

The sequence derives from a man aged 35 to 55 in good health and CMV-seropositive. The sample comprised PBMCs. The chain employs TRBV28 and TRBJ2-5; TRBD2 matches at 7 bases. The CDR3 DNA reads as TGTGCCAGCAGTCTCCCCTCCGGGAGGGAGACCCAGTACTTC. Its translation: CASSLPSGRETQYF.